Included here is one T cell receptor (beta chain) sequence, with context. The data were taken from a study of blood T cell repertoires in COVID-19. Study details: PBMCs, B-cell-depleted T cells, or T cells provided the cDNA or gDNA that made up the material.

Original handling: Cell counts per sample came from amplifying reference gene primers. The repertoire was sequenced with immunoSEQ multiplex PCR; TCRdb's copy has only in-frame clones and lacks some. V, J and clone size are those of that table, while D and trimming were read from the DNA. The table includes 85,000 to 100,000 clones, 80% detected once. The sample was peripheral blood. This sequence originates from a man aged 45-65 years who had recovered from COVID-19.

Written as DNA, the CDR3 is TGTGCCAGCAGTGCTGATAATTGGAGCCAGAACACCATATATTTT. The encoded protein is CASSADNWSQNTIYF. The chain recombines TRBV2 with TRBJ1-3; unclear D gene. V lost 4 bases and J 7 bases, leaving 17 bases between the germline ends. Germline-derived CDR1 and CDR2 are SNHLY and FYNNEI. The CDR3 has 15 residues.